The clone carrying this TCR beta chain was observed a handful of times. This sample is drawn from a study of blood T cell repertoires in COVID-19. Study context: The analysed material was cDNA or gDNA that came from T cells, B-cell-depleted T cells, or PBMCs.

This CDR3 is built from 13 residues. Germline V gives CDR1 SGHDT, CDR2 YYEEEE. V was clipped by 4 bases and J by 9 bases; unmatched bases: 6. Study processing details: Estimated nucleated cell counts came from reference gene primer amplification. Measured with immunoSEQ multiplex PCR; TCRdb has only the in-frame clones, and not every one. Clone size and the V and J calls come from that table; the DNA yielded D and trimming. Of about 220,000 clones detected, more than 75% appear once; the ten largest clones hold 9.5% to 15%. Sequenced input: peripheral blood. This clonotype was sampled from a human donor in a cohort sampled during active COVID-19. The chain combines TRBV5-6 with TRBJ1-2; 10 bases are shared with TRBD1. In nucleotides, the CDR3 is TGTGCCAGCAGCCCCGGACAGGGGGTGAGCTACACCTTC. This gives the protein CASSPGQGVSYTF.